A selection of T cell receptor beta chains follows, all from one sample in a study of blood T cell repertoires in COVID-19. The method was immunoSEQ multiplex PCR; TCRdb's version includes in-frame clones alone and lacks a portion of them. In the table there are over 200,000 clones, about 88% of which are singletons. Sequenced material: peripheral blood. These receptor sequences come from a woman in her thirties or forties with acute or convalescent COVID-19. CDR3s include the opening cysteine and the closing phenylalanine or tryptophan. A D gene is named only where the DNA matches it firmly. The size of a clone is reported for some rows only, either as once, few or many, or as a class for expanded clones.

d_call j_call clone_size v_call cdr3_aa cdr3_nt
. TRBJ1-1 . TRBV2 CASSVGANTEAFF TGTGCCAGCAGTGTAGGGGCAAACACTGAAGCTTTCTTT
. TRBJ2-3 once TRBV3-1/TRBV3-2 CASSQGSVDGGDTQYF TGTGCCAGCAGCCAAGGGTCTGTCGACGGGGGTGATACGCAGTATTTT
TRBD2 TRBJ2-3 . TRBV10-1 CASSEPGLVPQYF TGCGCCAGCAGTGAGCCGGGACTAGTGCCGCAGTATTTT
TRBD1 TRBJ1-1 once TRBV4-1 CASSQAPWTGRNTEAFF TGCGCCAGCAGCCAGGCCCCGTGGACAGGGCGGAACACTGAAGCTTTCTTT
TRBD1 TRBJ1-5 once TRBV12-5 CASGLTPLQGMDQPQHF TGTGCTAGTGGTTTGACCCCTTTACAGGGGATGGATCAGCCCCAGCATTTT
TRBD2 TRBJ2-3 . TRBV6-5 CASSYGGGTQYF TGTGCCAGCAGTTACGGGGGGGGTACGCAGTATTTT
. TRBJ1-3 . TRBV19 CASTGGRTTGLGNTIYF TGTGCCAGTACCGGAGGCCGCACGACAGGCCTTGGAAACACCATATATTTT
. TRBJ2-1 once TRBV6-6 CASSYQYAHNEQFF TGTGCCAGCAGTTACCAGTACGCCCACAATGAGCAGTTCTTC
. TRBJ2-4 . TRBV27 CASSAGIPKNIQYF TGTGCCAGCAGCGCAGGGATTCCCAAAAACATTCAGTACTTC
. TRBJ1-1 . TRBV5-5 CASSLGGRTNTEAFF TGTGCCAGCAGCTTGGGTGGACGGACTAACACTGAAGCTTTCTTT
. TRBJ1-2 . TRBV3-1/TRBV3-2 CASSQPLTGLPYGYTF TGTGCCAGCAGCCAGCCTCTTACAGGGCTACCCTATGGCTACACCTTC
TRBD1 TRBJ2-5 . TRBV7-9 CASSLGQGLETQYF TGTGCCAGCAGCTTAGGACAGGGTTTGGAGACCCAGTACTTC
. TRBJ2-2 few TRBV6-5 CASSFGTRNTGELFF TGTGCCAGCAGTTTCGGGACACGGAACACCGGGGAGCTGTTTTTT
. TRBJ1-2 . TRBV7-6 CASSLEAGNFYGYTF TGTGCCAGCAGCTTAGAAGCAGGGAACTTCTATGGCTACACCTTC
. TRBJ2-3 . TRBV6-2/TRBV6-3 CASSYLQGGDTQYF TGTGCCAGCAGTTACCTACAAGGGGGAGATACGCAGTATTTT
. TRBJ1-2 . TRBV28 CASSATDGYNYGYTF TGTGCCAGCAGTGCTACAGACGGATACAACTATGGCTACACCTTC
. TRBJ2-1 once TRBV4-1 CASSQEEAGGIPSRIYNEQFF TGCGCCAGCAGCCAAGAAGAGGCGGGTGGCATACCGAGTCGGATCTACAATGAGCAGTTCTTC
TRBD1 TRBJ1-2 . TRBV5-1 CASSSGQGKKEGYGYTF TGCGCCAGCAGCTCAGGACAGGGTAAAAAGGAGGGCTATGGCTACACCTTC
TRBD2 TRBJ2-5 . TRBV2 CASSPLAGPETQYF TGTGCCAGCAGCCCCCTAGCGGGGCCTGAGACCCAGTACTTC
TRBD1 TRBJ1-4 . TRBV23-1 CASSQSQPTGTANEKLFF TGCGCCAGCAGTCAATCCCAGCCGACAGGGACGGCTAATGAAAAACTGTTTTTT